A single sample gave rise to the 24 T cell receptor beta chains below, sequenced in a study of blood T cell repertoires in COVID-19. Assay used: immunoSEQ multiplex PCR; TCRdb lists only in-frame clones, some missing. The repertoire has 300,000 to 450,000 clones, approximately 87% of them found once; the top ten carry 10%. Sequenced material: peripheral blood. These receptors were taken from a woman in her 30s with COVID-19, enrolled during active disease.

This CDR3 reads CASSSGTGSGEQYF. The CDR3 nucleotides are TGTGCCAGCAGCTCCGGGACAGGGTCCGGGGAGCAGTACTTC. This chain links TRBV27 with TRBJ2-7; 9 bases agree with TRBD1. The CDR3 totals 14 residues. Germline V lookup: CDR1 MNHEY, CDR2 SMNVEV (reference sequence). Unmatched junction bases numbered 10, after V lost 6 bases and J lost 7 bases.

The chain joins TRBV29-1 to TRBJ1-2; the D is unclear. Germline loops: CDR1 SQVTM, CDR2 ANQGSEA. The CDR3 is 11 residues long. Deletions cut 5 bases from V and 7 bases from J, with 11 bases between. CDR3: CSVRRVLGYTF. CDR3 coding DNA: TGCAGCGTTCGTCGAGTCCTTGGCTACACCTTC.

The gene calls are TRBV4-1 and TRBJ2-7; D perhaps matches TRBD2 (6 bases). CDR1 MGHRA and CDR2 YSYEKL come from the germline V gene. V was clipped by 4 bases and J by 2 bases, with 12 bases between them. The CDR3 contains 14 residues. CDR3 sequence (DNA): TGCGCCAGCAGCCTAGCGGAGGGGCCCTACGAGCAGTACTTC. This gives the protein CASSLAEGPYEQYF.

The rearrangement links TRBV21-1 to TRBJ1-5. TRBV21-1 is designated a pseudogene. This CDR3 region has 17 residues. CDR3 in DNA: TGTGCCAGCAGCAAAGGAGGCCAGTTTTATAGCAATCAGCCCCAGCATTTT. This translates into CASSKGGQFYSNQPQHF.

The sample holds one count of this clone. V gene TRBV10-2 combines with J gene TRBJ1-4, with 8 positions matching TRBD1. Germline CDR1 reads WSHSY; CDR2 reads SAAADI. V was pared by 5 bases and J by 5 bases, with 7 bases of the junction left unmatched. This CDR3 has 15 amino acids. The CDR3 nucleotides are TGCGCCAGCAGTCAGAACAGGGGGGCGAATGAAAAACTGTTTTTT. It codes for CASSQNRGANEKLFF.

This chain uses TRBV12-3 or TRBV12-4 with TRBJ1-6; D unresolved. The CDR3 extends over 13 amino acids. V lost 2 bases and J lost 8, with 7 bases in between. The CDR3 is CASSLKLDSPLHF. The CDR3 DNA follows: TGTGCCAGCAGTTTAAAGCTGGATTCACCCCTCCACTTT.

This chain links TRBV19 with TRBJ2-5; 8 bases line up with TRBD2. The CDR3 totals 15 residues. The germline CDR1 and CDR2 sequences are LNHDA and SQIVND (reference sequence). V lost 3 bases to trimming and J lost 1 base; unmatched junction nucleotides: 4. The CDR3 loop is CASSMVSGTQETQYF. Here the CDR3 DNA reads TGTGCCAGTAGTATGGTTAGCGGGACCCAAGAGACCCAGTACTTC.

The V call is TRBV3-1 (or the pseudogene TRBV3-2), the J call TRBJ2-1; perhaps TRBD1 as D (5 bases). Germline CDR1 and CDR2: LGHDT and YNNKEL (reference sequence). This CDR3 has 15 residues. Trimming stripped 0 bases from V and 7 bases from J, with 13 bases between. The CDR3 nucleotides read TGTGCCAGCAGCCAAGAAGTAGGGGTTCGGAATGAGCAGTTCTTC. Amino acids: CASSQEVGVRNEQFF.

CDR3 nucleotide sequence: TGTGCCAGCAGTTTCAGGGACAGGGCCAATGAGCAGTTCTTC. It is translated as CASSFRDRANEQFF. The chain combines TRBV28 with TRBJ2-1; 9 nucleotides agree with TRBD1. This CDR3 has 14 residues. V dropped 3 bases and J dropped 6; count of bases not matched to a gene: 3. Germline V gene sequence: CDR1 MDHEN, CDR2 SYDVKM.

This chain joins TRBV5-8 and TRBJ2-5; tentatively, D is TRBD2 (6 bases). The germline CDR1 and CDR2 sequences are SGHTS and YDEGEE. Trimming took 0 bases from V and 4 from J, leaving 10 bases between them. The CDR3 runs 14 residues. The CDR3, as DNA: TGTGCCAGCAGCTTGGGACGGGGAGGAGAGACCCAGTACTTC. As protein: CASSLGRGGETQYF.

The chain recombines TRBV29-1 with TRBJ2-5; 9 bases match TRBD2. The CDR3 sequence is 14 residues long. CDR1 SQVTM and CDR2 ANQGSEA come from the germline V gene. V trimming: 4 bases; J trimming: 2 bases; junction bases outside the gene matches: 5. The CDR3 region has the DNA TGCAGCGTTGGACTAGCGGAGTTACAAGAGACCCAGTACTTC. Its protein product is CSVGLAELQETQYF.

The chain recombines TRBV24-1 with TRBJ2-1, with D perhaps matching TRBD1 (5 bases). The CDR3 consists of 13 residues. Germline loops: CDR1 KGHDR, CDR2 SFDVKD. Trimming took 7 bases from V and 4 from J, leaving 10 bases between them. The CDR3 reads CATRSDIYNEQFF. The DNA of the CDR3 is TGTGCCACCAGATCGGACATTTACAATGAGCAGTTCTTC.

V and J are TRBV5-6 and TRBJ2-3; D might be TRBD2 (5 bases). This CDR3 comprises 16 residues. Looked up from germline, CDR1 is SGHDT and CDR2 is YYEEEE. V was pared by 1 base and J by 3 bases, with 15 bases between. CDR3 region: CASSLIRDGLTDTQYF. DNA of the CDR3: TGTGCCAGCAGCTTGATTCGAGACGGACTGACAGATACGCAGTATTTT.

The chain has TRBV7-8 and TRBJ2-7; 12 bases are shared with TRBD2. The CDR3 runs to 15 residues. Germline CDR1 reads SGHVS; CDR2 reads FQNEAQ. The V gene end was trimmed by 2 bases and the J gene end by 2 bases; junction bases not matched to a gene: 1. CDR3 sequence (DNA): TGTGCCAGCAGCTTACTAGCGGGAGGGCCCTACGAGCAGTACTTC. Encoded protein: CASSLLAGGPYEQYF.

V gene TRBV7-9 combines with J gene TRBJ2-1, with no clear D. The CDR3 length is 14 residues. V was pared by 1 base and J by 2 bases, with 6 bases between. Germline lookup yields CDR1 SEHNR and CDR2 FQNEAQ (reference sequence). CDR3 DNA: TGTGCCAGCAGCTTAGGTGCAGCCTACAATGAGCAGTTCTTC. Protein product: CASSLGAAYNEQFF.

CDR3 DNA sequence: TGTGCCAGCAGTGAAGGGGAAGCGGGCGCTTTCTTT. Its translation is CASSEGEAGAFF. This chain joins TRBV6-1 and TRBJ1-1; D gene uncertain. The CDR3 spans 12 residues. Germline V gene sequence: CDR1 MNHNS, CDR2 SASEGT. V was pared by 1 base and J by 11 bases, with 11 bases between.

The genes are TRBV4-2 and TRBJ2-3; weak D call: TRBD2 (6 bases). V was trimmed by 1 base and J by 5 bases, leaving 16 bases between them. This CDR3 has 16 residues. Germline CDR1 and CDR2: LGHNA and YNFKEQ. In DNA form, the CDR3 reads TGTGCCAGCAGCCAAGGAACTAGCCGGATCCTAGATACGCAGTATTTT. Translating it yields CASSQGTSRILDTQYF.

The chain couples TRBV30 to TRBJ1-6; TRBD1 might be the D (5 bases). Germline CDR1 reads GTSNPN; CDR2 reads SVGIG (reference sequence). This CDR3 region has 12 residues. V lost 4 bases and J lost 9, with 10 bases in between. The CDR3 region is CAWTGQSSPLHF. The CDR3 DNA sequence: TGTGCCTGGACAGGGCAGAGTTCACCCCTCCACTTT.

The rearrangement links TRBV19 to TRBJ1-5; 9 positions match TRBD1. V was pared by 5 bases and J by 6 bases, with 8 bases of the junction left unmatched. This CDR3 has 15 amino acids. Germline CDR1 is LNHDA and CDR2 is SQIVND (reference sequence). The CDR3 loop reads CASSFGTGFGQPQHF. The CDR3 DNA follows: TGTGCCAGTAGTTTCGGGACAGGGTTCGGTCAGCCCCAGCATTTT.

The chain employs TRBV6-2 or TRBV6-3 and TRBJ2-7, with 12 nucleotides matching TRBD2. The CDR3 spans 14 residues. Germline V gene lookup returns CDR1 MNHEY and CDR2 SVGEGT. With V trimmed by 5 bases and J by 6 bases, 5 bases remained unmatched. The CDR3 DNA reads TGTGCCAGCAGTCGACTAGCGGGAGTGGCCGAGCAGTACTTC. It yields the protein CASSRLAGVAEQYF.

The chain recombines TRBV5-4 with TRBJ2-2, with 8 bases lining up with TRBD1. Germline values: CDR1 SGHNT, CDR2 YYREEE (reference sequence). The CDR3 contains 15 residues. The V and J ends lost 0 bases and 5 bases, in that order; junction bases with no gene match: 3. CDR3 amino acids: CASSLDRGFTGELFF. The CDR3 DNA sequence: TGTGCCAGCAGCTTGGACAGGGGGTTTACCGGGGAGCTGTTTTTT. The full variable domain, completed using reference TRBV5-4 and TRBJ2-2, is ETGVTQSPTHLIKTRGQQVTLRCSSQSGHNTVSWYQQALGQGPQFIFQYYREEENGRGNFPPRFSGLQFPNYSSELNVNALELDDSALYLCASSLDRGFTGELFFGEGSRLTVL.

The chain uses TRBV28 and TRBJ2-3; 10 bases are a match to TRBD2. Trimming removed 7 bases from V and 9 bases from J; junction bases left unmatched: 10. Germline V lookup: CDR1 MDHEN, CDR2 SYDVKM. CDR3 length equals 14 residues. This CDR3 reads CASTLLGLASTQYF. The CDR3 DNA reads as TGTGCCAGCACCCTTCTGGGACTAGCGAGCACGCAGTATTTT.

The chain links TRBV7-2 to TRBJ2-3, with a weak D call TRBD2 (6 bases). Germline assignment: CDR1 SGHTA and CDR2 FQGNSA. The CDR3 is made up of 14 amino acids. Trimming pared 4 bases from V and 3 bases from J, leaving 11 bases between. CDR3: CASSSTLATDTQYF. DNA for the CDR3: TGTGCCAGCAGCTCGACTCTAGCGACAGATACGCAGTATTTT. Full variable domain (remainder filled in from reference TRBV7-2 and TRBJ2-3): GAGVSQSPSNKVTEKGKDVELRCDPISGHTALYWYRQSLGQGLEFLIYFQGNSAPDKSGLPSDRFSAERTGGSVSTLTIQRTQQEDSAVYLCASSSTLATDTQYFGPGTRLTVL.

This CDR3 reads CASSPSRDNYNEQFF. The DNA of the CDR3 is TGTGCCAGTAGTCCGTCCAGGGACAACTACAATGAGCAGTTCTTC. This chain links TRBV19 with TRBJ2-1; possible D gene TRBD1, 6 bases. Deletions cut 5 bases from V and 3 bases from J, with 14 bases between. The length of the CDR3 is 15 residues. Germline CDR1 reads LNHDA; CDR2 reads SQIVND (reference sequence).